This TCR beta chain is drawn from a study of T cell changes during pregnancy in multiple sclerosis. This clone was recorded once. Unmatched junction bases numbered 8, after V lost 6 bases and J lost 6 bases. From germline, CDR1 is MNHNS and CDR2 SASEGT. The CDR3 length is 14 residues. Clones were sequenced by immunoSEQ multiplex PCR, and TCRdb holds only the in-frame ones, with some missing. The data show approximately 79,000 clones, about 92% seen once. The receptor was derived from a female donor with multiple sclerosis, enrolled in a pregnancy study. The chain has TRBV6-1 and TRBJ1-5; 7 nucleotides line up with TRBD1. The sample in question was CD4+ T cells from peripheral blood mononuclear cells, obtained before pregnancy. The CDR3 spells CASSGGQWRQPQHF. The CDR3 region has the DNA TGTGCCAGCAGCGGGGGACAGTGGCGTCAGCCCCAGCATTTT.